The source of this T cell receptor beta chain is a study of blood T cell repertoires in COVID-19. Overall study: Material from acute and convalescent COVID-19 was sourced from the United States, Italy and Spain. Nucleic acid was either cDNA or gDNA, and it came from T cells, B-cell-depleted T cells, or PBMCs.

Per the original data handling: Quantification of nucleated cells was approximated via reference gene primer amplification. Repertoires were generated with immunoSEQ multiplex PCR, while TCRdb's copy carries only in-frame clones and drops some. For V, J and clone size, that table is used; D and trimming come from the DNA. The data show about 73,000 clones, approximately 88% seen once. Germline V gives CDR1 SGHAT, CDR2 FQNNGV. The junction had 15 bases not matched to a gene; V was cut back by 3 bases and J by 6 bases. CDR3 length: 17 residues. This clone has a handful of counts. The V and J genes are TRBV11-2 and TRBJ2-7; 9 bases line up with TRBD2. Sample: peripheral blood. This clonotype was sampled from a man older than 75 with active or convalescent COVID-19. CDR3 nucleotides: TGTGCCAGCAGCTTCGGTAGCGGGAGTGGCAGTATCAGCGAGCAGTACTTC. Encoded protein: CASSFGSGSGSISEQYF.